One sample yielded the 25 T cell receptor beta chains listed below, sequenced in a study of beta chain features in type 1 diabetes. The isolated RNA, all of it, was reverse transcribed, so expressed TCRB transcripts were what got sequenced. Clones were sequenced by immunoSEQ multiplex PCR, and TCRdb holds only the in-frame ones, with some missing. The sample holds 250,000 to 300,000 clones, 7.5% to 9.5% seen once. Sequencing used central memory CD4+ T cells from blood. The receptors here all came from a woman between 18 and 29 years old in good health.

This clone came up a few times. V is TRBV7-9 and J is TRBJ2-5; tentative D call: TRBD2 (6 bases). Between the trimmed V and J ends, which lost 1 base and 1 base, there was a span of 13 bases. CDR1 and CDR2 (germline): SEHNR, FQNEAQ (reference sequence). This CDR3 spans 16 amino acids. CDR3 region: CASSLGPGLTQETQYF. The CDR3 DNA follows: TGTGCCAGCAGCTTAGGGCCCGGACTAACCCAAGAGACCCAGTACTTC. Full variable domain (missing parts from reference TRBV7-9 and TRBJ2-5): DTGVSQNPRHKITKRGQNVTFRCDPISEHNRLYWYRQTLGQGPEFLTYFQNEAQLEKSRLLSDRFSAERPKGSFSTLEIQRTEQGDSAMYLCASSLGPGLTQETQYFGPGTRLLVL.

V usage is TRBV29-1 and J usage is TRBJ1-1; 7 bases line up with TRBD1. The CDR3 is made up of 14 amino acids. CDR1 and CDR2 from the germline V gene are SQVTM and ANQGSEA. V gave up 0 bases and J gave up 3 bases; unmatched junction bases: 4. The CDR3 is CSVEDETGDTEAFF. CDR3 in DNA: TGCAGCGTTGAAGACGAAACAGGGGACACTGAAGCTTTCTTT.

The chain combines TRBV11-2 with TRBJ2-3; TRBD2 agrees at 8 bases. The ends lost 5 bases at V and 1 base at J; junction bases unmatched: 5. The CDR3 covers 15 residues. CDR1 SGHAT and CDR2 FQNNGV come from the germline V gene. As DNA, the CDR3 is TGTGCCAGCAGCCGGGAGGGGTCCCGCACAGATACGCAGTATTTT. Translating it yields CASSREGSRTDTQYF. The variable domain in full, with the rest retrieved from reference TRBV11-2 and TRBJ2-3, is EAGVAQSPRYKIIEKRQSVAFWCNPISGHATLYWYQQILGQGPKLLIQFQNNGVVDDSQLPKDRFSAERLKGVDSTLKIQPAKLEDSAVYLCASSREGSRTDTQYFGPGTRLTVL.

CDR3 DNA: TGTGCCAGTTCGAACCCGGGGACTGAAGCTTTCTTT. The encoded protein is CASSNPGTEAFF. The rearrangement joins TRBV6-5 to TRBJ1-1; D not resolved. V was clipped by 9 bases and J by 5 bases, with 13 bases between them. CDR1 is MNHEY and CDR2 is SVGAGI in the germline V gene. This CDR3 contains 12 residues.

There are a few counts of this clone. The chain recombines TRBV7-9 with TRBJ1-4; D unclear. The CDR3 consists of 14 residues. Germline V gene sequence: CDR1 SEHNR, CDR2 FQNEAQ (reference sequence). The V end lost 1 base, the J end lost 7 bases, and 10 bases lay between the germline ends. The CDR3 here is CASSLDIVGEKLFF. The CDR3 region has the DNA TGTGCCAGCAGCTTAGATATAGTTGGTGAAAAACTGTTTTTT.

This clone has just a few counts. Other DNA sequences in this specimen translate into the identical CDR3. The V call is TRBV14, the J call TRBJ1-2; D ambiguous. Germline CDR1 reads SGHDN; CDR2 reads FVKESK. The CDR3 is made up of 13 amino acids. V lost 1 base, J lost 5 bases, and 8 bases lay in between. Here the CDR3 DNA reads TGTGCCAGCAGCCAAGGACAAGGATATGGCTACACCTTC. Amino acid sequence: CASSQGQGYGYTF.

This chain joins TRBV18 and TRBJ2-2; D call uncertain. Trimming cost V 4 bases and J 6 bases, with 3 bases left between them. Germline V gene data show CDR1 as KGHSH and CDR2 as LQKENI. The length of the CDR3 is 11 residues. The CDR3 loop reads CASSRAGELFF. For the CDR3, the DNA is TGTGCCAGCTCACGAGCCGGGGAGCTGTTTTTT.

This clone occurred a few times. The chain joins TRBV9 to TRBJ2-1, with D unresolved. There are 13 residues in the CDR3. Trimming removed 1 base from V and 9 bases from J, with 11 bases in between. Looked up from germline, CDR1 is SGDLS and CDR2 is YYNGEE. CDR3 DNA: TGTGCCAGCAGCGTACAAACTCGCGGTGAGCAGTTCTTC. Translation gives CASSVQTRGEQFF.

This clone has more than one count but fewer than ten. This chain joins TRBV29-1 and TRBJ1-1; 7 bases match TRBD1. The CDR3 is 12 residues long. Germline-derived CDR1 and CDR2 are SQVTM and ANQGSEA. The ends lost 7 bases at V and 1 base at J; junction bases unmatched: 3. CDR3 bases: TGCAGCGCCCGACAGGGGAACACTGAAGCTTTCTTT. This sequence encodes CSARQGNTEAFF.

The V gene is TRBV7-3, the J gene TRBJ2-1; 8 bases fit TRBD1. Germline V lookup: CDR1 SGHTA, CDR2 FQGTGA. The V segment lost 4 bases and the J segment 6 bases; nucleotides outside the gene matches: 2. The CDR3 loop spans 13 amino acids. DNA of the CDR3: TGTGCCAGCAGCTCCACAGGGGGCAATGAGCAGTTCTTC. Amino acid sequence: CASSSTGGNEQFF.

Here the CDR3 DNA reads TGCAGCGTTAAATCACCGGGACAGGAGACGGGAGAGCAGTACTTC. It translates to CSVKSPGQETGEQYF. V is TRBV29-1 and J is TRBJ2-7; 8 bases fit TRBD1. CDR3 length: 15 amino acids. Germline V gene sequence: CDR1 SQVTM, CDR2 ANQGSEA. Trimming removed 5 bases from V and 7 bases from J; junction bases left unmatched: 16.

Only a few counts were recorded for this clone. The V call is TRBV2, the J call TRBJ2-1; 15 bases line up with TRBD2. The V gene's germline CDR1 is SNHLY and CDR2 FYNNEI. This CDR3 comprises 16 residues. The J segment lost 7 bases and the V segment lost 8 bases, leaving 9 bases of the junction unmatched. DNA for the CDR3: TGTGCCAGCCGGACCGGGACTAGCGGGAGGAGTAATGAGCAGTTCTTC. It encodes CASRTGTSGRSNEQFF.

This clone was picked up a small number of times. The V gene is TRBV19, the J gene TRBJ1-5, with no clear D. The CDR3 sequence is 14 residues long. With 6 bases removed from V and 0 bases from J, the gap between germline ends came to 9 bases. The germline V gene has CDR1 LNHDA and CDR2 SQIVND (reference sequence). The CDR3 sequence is CASRPQASNQPQHF. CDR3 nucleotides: TGTGCCAGTAGGCCCCAGGCTAGCAATCAGCCCCAGCATTTT.

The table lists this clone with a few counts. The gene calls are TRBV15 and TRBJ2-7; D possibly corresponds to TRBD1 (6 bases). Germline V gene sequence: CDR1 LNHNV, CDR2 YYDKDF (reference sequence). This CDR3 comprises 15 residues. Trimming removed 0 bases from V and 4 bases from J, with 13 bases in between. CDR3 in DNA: TGTGCCACCAGCAGAGATAGGCAGGGGCGGTACGAGCAGTACTTC. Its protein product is CATSRDRQGRYEQYF.

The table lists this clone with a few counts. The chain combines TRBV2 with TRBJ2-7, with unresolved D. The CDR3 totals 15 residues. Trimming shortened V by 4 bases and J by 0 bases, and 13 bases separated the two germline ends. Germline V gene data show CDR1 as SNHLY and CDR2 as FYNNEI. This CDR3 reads CASSGANRNSYEQYV. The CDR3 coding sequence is TGTGCCAGCAGTGGAGCCAACCGAAACTCCTACGAGCAGTACGTC.

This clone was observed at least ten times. CDR3 protein: CASSSAGTSSYEQYF. In nucleotides, the CDR3 is TGTGCCAGCAGCTCGGCCGGGACATCATCCTACGAGCAGTACTTC. The chain uses TRBV7-2 and TRBJ2-7; D is possibly TRBD1 (6 bases). Germline loops: CDR1 SGHTA, CDR2 FQGNSA. Trimming removed 4 bases at V and 1 base at J, with 14 bases between. The CDR3 consists of 15 residues.

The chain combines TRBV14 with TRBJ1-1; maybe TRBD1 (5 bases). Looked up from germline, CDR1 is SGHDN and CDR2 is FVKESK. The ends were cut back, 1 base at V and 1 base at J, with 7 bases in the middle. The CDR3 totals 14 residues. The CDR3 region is CASSQAGGNTEAFF. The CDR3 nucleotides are TGTGCCAGCAGCCAAGCGGGGGGGAACACTGAAGCTTTCTTT.

Here the CDR3 DNA reads TGTGCCAGCAGCAAACAGGGCGAACTTCAGCCCCAGCATTTT. Protein: CASSKQGELQPQHF. V gene TRBV5-6 combines with J gene TRBJ1-5, with D possibly being TRBD1 (6 bases). Germline CDR1 is SGHDT and CDR2 is YYEEEE. The CDR3 totals 14 residues. Deletions cut 4 bases from V and 6 bases from J, with 14 bases between.

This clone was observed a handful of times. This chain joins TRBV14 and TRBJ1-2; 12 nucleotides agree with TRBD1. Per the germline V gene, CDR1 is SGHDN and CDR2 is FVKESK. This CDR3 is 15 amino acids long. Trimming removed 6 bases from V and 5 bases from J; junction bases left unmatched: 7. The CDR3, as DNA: TGTGCCAGCAGGAGGGGGACAGGGGGCCGTTATGGCTACACCTTC. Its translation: CASRRGTGGRYGYTF. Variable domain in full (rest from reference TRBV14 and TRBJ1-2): EAGVTQFPSHSVIEKGQTVTLRCDPISGHDNLYWYRRVMGKEIKFLLHFVKESKQDESGMPNNRFLAERTGGTYSTLKVQPAELEDSGVYFCASRRGTGGRYGYTFGSGTRLTVV.

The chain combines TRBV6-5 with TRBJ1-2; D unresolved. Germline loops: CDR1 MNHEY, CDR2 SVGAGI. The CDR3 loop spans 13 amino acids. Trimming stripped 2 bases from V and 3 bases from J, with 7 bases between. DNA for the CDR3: TGTGCCAGCAGTTACGGGGAGGACTATGGCTACACCTTC. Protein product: CASSYGEDYGYTF.

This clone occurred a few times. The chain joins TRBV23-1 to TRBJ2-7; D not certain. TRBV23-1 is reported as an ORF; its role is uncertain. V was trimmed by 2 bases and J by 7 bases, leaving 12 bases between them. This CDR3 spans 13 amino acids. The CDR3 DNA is TGCGCCAGCAGTCAAATCCCACTGGGGGAGCAGTACTTC. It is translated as CASSQIPLGEQYF.

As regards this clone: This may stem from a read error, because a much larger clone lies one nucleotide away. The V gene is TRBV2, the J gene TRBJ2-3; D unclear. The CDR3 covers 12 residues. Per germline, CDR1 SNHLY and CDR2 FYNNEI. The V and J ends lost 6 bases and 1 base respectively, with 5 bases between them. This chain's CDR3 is CASSAGTDTQYF. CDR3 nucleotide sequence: TGTGCCAGCAGCGCGGGCACAGATACGCAGTATTTT.

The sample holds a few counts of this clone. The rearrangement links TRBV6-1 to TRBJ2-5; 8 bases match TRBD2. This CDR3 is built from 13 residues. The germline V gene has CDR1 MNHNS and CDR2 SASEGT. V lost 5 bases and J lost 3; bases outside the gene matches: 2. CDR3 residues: CASSFSGKETQYF. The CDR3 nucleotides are TGTGCCAGCAGTTTTAGCGGGAAAGAGACCCAGTACTTC.

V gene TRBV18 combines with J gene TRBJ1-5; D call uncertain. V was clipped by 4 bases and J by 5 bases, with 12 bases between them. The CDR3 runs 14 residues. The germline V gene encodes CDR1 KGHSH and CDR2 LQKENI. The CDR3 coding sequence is TGTGCCAGCTCACTGAGGGTGGCGGATCAGCCCCAGCATTTT. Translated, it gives CASSLRVADQPQHF.

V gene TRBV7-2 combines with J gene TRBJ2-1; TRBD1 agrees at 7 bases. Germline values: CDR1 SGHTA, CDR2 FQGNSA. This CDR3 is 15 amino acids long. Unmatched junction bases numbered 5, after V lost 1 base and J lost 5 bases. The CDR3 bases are TGTGCCAGCAGCTTAGAGGGGACAGTTAACAATGAGCAGTTCTTC. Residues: CASSLEGTVNNEQFF.